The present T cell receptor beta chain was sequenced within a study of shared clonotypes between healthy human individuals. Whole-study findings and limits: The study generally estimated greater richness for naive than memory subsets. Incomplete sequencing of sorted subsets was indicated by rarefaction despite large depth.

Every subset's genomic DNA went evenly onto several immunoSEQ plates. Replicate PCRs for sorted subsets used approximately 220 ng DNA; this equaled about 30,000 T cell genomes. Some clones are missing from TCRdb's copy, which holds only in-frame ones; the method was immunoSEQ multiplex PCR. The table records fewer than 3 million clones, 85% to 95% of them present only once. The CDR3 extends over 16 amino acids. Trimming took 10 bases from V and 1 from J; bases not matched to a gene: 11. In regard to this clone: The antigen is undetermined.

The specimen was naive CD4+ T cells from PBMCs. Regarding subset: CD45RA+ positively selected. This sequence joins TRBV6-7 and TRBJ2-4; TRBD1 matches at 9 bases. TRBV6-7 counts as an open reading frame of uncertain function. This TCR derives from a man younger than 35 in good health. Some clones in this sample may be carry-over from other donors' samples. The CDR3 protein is CAKRGQGVLAKNIQYF. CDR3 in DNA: TGTGCCAAACGGGGACAGGGCGTTCTTGCCAAAAACATTCAGTACTTC.